Below, 16 T cell receptor beta chains from the same sample are listed, as sequenced in a study of human T cells and chemical hapten exposure. Noted time point: patch test 2, 6 weeks after DPC sensitization. The sample's treatment: therapeutic diphenylcyclopropenone sensitization with weekly scalp DPC. TCRdb passed the RACE reads through MiXCR, listing each CDR3 protein once. Counted here are some 100,000 distinct CDR3 sequences, roughly a tenth occurring once; the ten biggest clones make up 3% to 4%. This specimen consisted of whole blood, obtained in connection with sensitization to the hapten diphenylcyclopropenone (DPC). Receptor source: a woman between 40 and 50 years old with alopecia areata. Some clones in this sample may be carry-over from other donors' samples.

This clonotype was recorded a few times. This chain links TRBV2 with TRBJ2-7; 7 positions match TRBD2. The ends lost 6 bases at V and 2 bases at J; junction bases unmatched: 4. The germline V gene encodes CDR1 SNHLY and CDR2 FYNNEI. There are 13 residues in the CDR3. The CDR3 region has the DNA TGTGCCAGCAGCTCAAGCGGGGCCTACGAGCAGTACTTC. It yields the protein CASSSSGAYEQYF.

The table lists this clonotype with many counts. The rearrangement uses TRBV25-1 and TRBJ2-6; D possibly matches TRBD1 or TRBD2 (6 bases each). V was cut by 1 base and J by 4 bases, with 17 bases left in between. This CDR3 has 18 amino acids. The germline V gene has CDR1 MGHDK and CDR2 SYGVNS. CDR3: CASSEFRGGRGGANVLTF. The CDR3 region has the DNA TGTGCCAGCAGTGAATTCCGAGGGGGGCGCGGCGGGGCCAACGTCCTGACTTTC.

The table lists this clonotype with a few counts. For the CDR3, the DNA is TGCGCCAGCAGCTCGGATCGCTCAGGGGAAGCTTTCTTT. Its protein is CASSSDRSGEAFF. The V gene is TRBV5-1, the J gene TRBJ1-1; perhaps TRBD1 as D (5 bases). Between the trimmed V and J ends, which lost 3 bases and 8 bases, there was a span of 14 bases. Germline CDR1 and CDR2: SGHRS and YFSETQ. The CDR3 has 13 amino acids.

This clonotype occurred many times. This chain links TRBV6-5 with TRBJ2-1; TRBD2 is a possible D gene (6 bases). Trimming cost V 8 bases and J 15 bases, with 8 bases left between them. Germline CDR1 reads MNHEY; CDR2 reads SVGAGI. The length of the CDR3 is 8 residues. CDR3: CASGGRFF. CDR3 DNA: TGTGCCAGCGGGGGGAGGTTCTTC.

The rearrangement joins TRBV29-1 to TRBJ2-1, with 9 positions matching TRBD2. Germline V gives CDR1 SQVTM, CDR2 ANQGSEA. Unmatched junction bases numbered 10, after V lost 6 bases and J lost 7 bases. CDR3 length: 14 residues. The CDR3 region has the DNA TGCAGCGTGGCCCATGGCGGGGGGGCAAATGAGCAGTTCTTC. Protein sequence: CSVAHGGGANEQFF.

This clonotype was found a few times. This chain links TRBV7-3 with TRBJ1-6, with TRBD1 as a possible D gene (5 bases). From germline, CDR1 is SGHTA and CDR2 FQGTGA. Trimming left V 5 bases short and J 9 bases short, with 14 bases between. The CDR3 contains 14 residues. The CDR3 here is CASSRSGLGSPLHF. CDR3 in DNA: TGTGCCAGCAGCCGCTCGGGACTAGGTTCACCCCTCCACTTT.

This clonotype has just a few counts. The J gene is TRBJ2-3, the V gene TRBV6-1; tentative D call: TRBD2 (5 bases). The CDR3 loop spans 13 amino acids. Trimming pared 4 bases from V and 7 bases from J, leaving 12 bases between. Looked up from germline, CDR1 is MNHNS and CDR2 is SASEGT. CDR3 loop: CASSGESRNTQYF. For the CDR3, the DNA is TGTGCCAGCAGTGGGGAGTCGCGAAATACGCAGTATTTT.

The J gene is TRBJ2-2, the V gene TRBV7-9; D may correspond to TRBD1 or TRBD2 (5 bases each). The CDR3 contains 17 residues. The germline V gene encodes CDR1 SEHNR and CDR2 FQNEAQ (reference sequence). V shed 5 bases and J shed 1 base, with 17 bases lying between them. The CDR3 sequence is CASSPLRGTGNTGELFF. The CDR3 DNA follows: TGTGCCAGCAGCCCCCTCCGAGGGACGGGGAACACCGGGGAGCTGTTTTTT.

This clonotype was detected a few times. This chain joins TRBV6-2 or TRBV6-3 and TRBJ2-6; 8 nucleotides align to TRBD2. The V gene's germline CDR1 is MNHEY and CDR2 SVGEGT. The CDR3 extends over 16 amino acids. After removal of 2 bases from V and 0 bases from J, the junction contained 0 bases not matched to a gene. The CDR3 nucleotides read TGTGCCAGCAGTTACCGGGAGGGCTCTGGGGCCAACGTCCTGACTTTC. Translated: CASSYREGSGANVLTF.

Many counts were recorded for this clonotype. The genes are TRBV4-1 and TRBJ1-1; D remains unclear. V shed 1 base and J shed 4 bases, with 13 bases lying between them. The CDR3 sequence is 15 residues long. Germline CDR1 and CDR2: MGHRA and YSYEKL. The CDR3 DNA reads as TGCGCCAGCAGCCAAGGGCGGGGTTGGGGCACTGAAGCTTTCTTT. It specifies CASSQGRGWGTEAFF.

This sequence joins TRBV11-2 and TRBJ1-1, with D uncertain. Germline loops: CDR1 SGHAT, CDR2 FQNNGV. Deletions cut 5 bases from V and 7 bases from J, with 11 bases between. The CDR3 is 12 residues long. This chain's CDR3 is CASSIDLLEAFF. Written as DNA, the CDR3 is TGTGCCAGCAGCATTGACCTACTTGAAGCTTTCTTT.

Only one count was recorded for this clonotype. The J gene is TRBJ2-5, the V gene TRBV5-1; D remains ambiguous. CDR3 length: 13 amino acids. With 1 base removed from V and 2 bases from J, the gap between germline ends came to 6 bases. Germline CDR1 and CDR2: SGHRS and YFSETQ. This CDR3 reads CASSLQTQETQYF. In nucleotides, the CDR3 is TGCGCCAGCAGCTTGCAGACTCAAGAGACCCAGTACTTC.

A few counts support this clonotype. CDR3 protein: CASGDQGSGNQPQHF. CDR3 DNA sequence: TGTGCCAGCGGCGATCAGGGATCTGGCAATCAGCCCCAGCATTTT. The gene calls are TRBV28 and TRBJ1-5; possibly TRBD1 for D (5 bases). Between the trimmed V and J ends, which lost 8 bases and 2 bases, there was a span of 16 bases. CDR3 length: 15 residues. Germline V CDR1 and CDR2: MDHEN, SYDVKM.

The table lists this clonotype with a few counts. The chain combines TRBV24-1 with TRBJ1-1; 7 positions agree with TRBD1. V lost 3 bases, J lost 3 bases, and 3 bases stayed unmatched. Germline V CDR1 and CDR2: KGHDR, SFDVKD. This CDR3 has 14 amino acids. The CDR3 reads CATSDGDRDTEAFF. The CDR3, as DNA: TGTGCCACCAGTGATGGGGACAGAGACACTGAAGCTTTCTTT.

This clonotype has at least ten counts. This sequence joins TRBV4-3 and TRBJ2-2; D might be TRBD2 (6 bases). This CDR3 region has 16 residues. The germline V and J ends were trimmed by 1 base and 4 bases, with 13 bases remaining between them. Germline V CDR1 and CDR2: LGHNA, YSLEER. The CDR3 region is CASSQVLGGTTGELFF. The CDR3 DNA is TGCGCCAGCAGCCAAGTCCTCGGCGGGACCACCGGGGAGCTGTTTTTT.

There are many counts of this clonotype. The chain combines TRBV4-2 with TRBJ2-7; perhaps TRBD1 as D (6 bases). This CDR3 has 15 amino acids. Trimming shortened V by 4 bases and J by 3 bases, and 16 bases separated the two germline ends. CDR1 and CDR2 from the germline V gene are LGHNA and YNFKEQ. The CDR3 nucleotides are TGTGCCAGCAGCCTCTCCGGAACAGGGAGCTACGAGCAGTACTTC. This translates into CASSLSGTGSYEQYF.